This TCR beta chain stems from a study of T cell changes during pregnancy in multiple sclerosis. Data came from immunoSEQ multiplex PCR; TCRdb stores just in-frame clones and leaves some out. The table lists about 93,000 clones, around 92% of them singletons. J lost 0 bases, V lost 5 bases, and 7 bases had no gene match. CDR3 length: 16 amino acids. In germline, CDR1 is SGHAT, CDR2 FQNNGV. This receptor was obtained from a female donor with multiple sclerosis, enrolled in a pregnancy study. The starting material was peripheral blood, obtained after pregnancy. The chain couples TRBV11-2 to TRBJ1-5; 7 bases are a match to TRBD1. The CDR3 is CASSAEGQYSNQPQHF. CDR3 bases: TGTGCCAGCAGCGCAGAGGGACAGTATAGCAATCAGCCCCAGCATTTT.